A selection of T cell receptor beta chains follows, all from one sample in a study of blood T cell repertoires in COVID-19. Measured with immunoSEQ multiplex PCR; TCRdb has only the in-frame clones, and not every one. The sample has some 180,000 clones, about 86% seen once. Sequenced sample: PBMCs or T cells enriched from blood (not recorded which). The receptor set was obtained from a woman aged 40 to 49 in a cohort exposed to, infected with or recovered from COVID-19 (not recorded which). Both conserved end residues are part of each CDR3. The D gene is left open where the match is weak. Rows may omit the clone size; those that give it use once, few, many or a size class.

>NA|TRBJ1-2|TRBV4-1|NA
TGCGCCAGCAGCCACCCCGGGGGTTATGGCTACACCTTC
CASSHPGGYGYTF
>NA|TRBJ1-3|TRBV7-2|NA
TGTGCCAGCAGCTTATTGGGGGGTGCTTCCTCTGGAAACACCATATATTTT
CASSLLGGASSGNTIYF
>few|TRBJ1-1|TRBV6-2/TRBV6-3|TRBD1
TGTGCCAGCAGTTACTCGAATTACAGGGGGCCCCACACTGAAGCTTTCTTT
CASSYSNYRGPHTEAFF
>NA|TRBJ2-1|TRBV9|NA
TGTGCCAGCAGCCCTTTTCGGGGAAACAATGAGCAGTTCTTC
CASSPFRGNNEQFF
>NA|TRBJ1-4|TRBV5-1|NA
TGCGCCAGCAGCTTGGGCGACAGGTCAACTAATGAAAAACTGTTTTTT
CASSLGDRSTNEKLFF
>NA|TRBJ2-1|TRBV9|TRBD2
TGTGCCAGCAGCCCTGGACTAGCCGATAATGAGCAGTTCTTC
CASSPGLADNEQFF
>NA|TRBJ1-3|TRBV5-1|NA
TGCGCCAGCAGCTTGGAAGGAGCGATCTCTGGAAACACCATATATTTT
CASSLEGAISGNTIYF
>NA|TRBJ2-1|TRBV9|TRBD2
TGTGCCAGCAGCGTAGTACTAGCGGGAGTCAATGAGCAGTTCTTC
CASSVVLAGVNEQFF
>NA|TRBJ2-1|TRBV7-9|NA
TGTGCCAGCAGCCCGACTAGAAGCTCCTACAATGAGCAGTTCTTC
CASSPTRSSYNEQFF
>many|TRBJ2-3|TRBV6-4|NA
TGTGCCAGCAGTGGCGGGAATGCTAGCACAGATACGCAGTATTTT
CASSGGNASTDTQYF
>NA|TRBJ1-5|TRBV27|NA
TGTGCCAGCAGTTTATCCAGGGGCAATCAGCCCCAGCATTTT
CASSLSRGNQPQHF
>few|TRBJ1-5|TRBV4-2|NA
TGTGCCAGCAGCAGACAGTGGCGGGGTTTAAGCAATCAGCCCCAGCATTTT
CASSRQWRGLSNQPQHF
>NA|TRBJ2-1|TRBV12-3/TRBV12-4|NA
TGTGCCAGCAGTTTGGGCCTCAATGAGCAGTTCTTC
CASSLGLNEQFF
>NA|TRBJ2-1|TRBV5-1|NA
TGCGCCAGCAGCTTGGACGAGACAGCTTACAATGAGCAGTTCTTC
CASSLDETAYNEQFF
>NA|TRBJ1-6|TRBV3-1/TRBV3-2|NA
TGTGCCAGCAGCCAAGATCAAGGAGGACAGCCCAATTCACCCCTCCACTTT
CASSQDQGGQPNSPLHF
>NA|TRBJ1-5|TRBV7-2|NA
TGTGCCAGCAGCTTAGTCAGGGAACAGGTACAGCCCCAGCATTTT
CASSLVREQVQPQHF
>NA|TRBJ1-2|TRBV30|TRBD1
TGTGCCTGGAGTAGCGGACAGGGGTTTGATGGCTACACCTTC
CAWSSGQGFDGYTF
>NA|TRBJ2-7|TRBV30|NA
TGTGCCTGGAGTCAGGGGTCCTACGAGCAGTACTTC
CAWSQGSYEQYF
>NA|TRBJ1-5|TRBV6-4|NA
TGTGCCAGCAGTGACCCTCCCTCCGACCGAGAGACTTTTTCTTGGACATGTCAGCCCCAGCATTTT
CASSDPPSDRETFSWTCQPQHF
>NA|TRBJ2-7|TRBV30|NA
TGTGCCTGGACCTCCGGCTACGAGCAGTACTTC
CAWTSGYEQYF
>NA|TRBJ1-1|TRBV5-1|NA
TGCGCCAGCAGCCTTTCCAGGGGTTACACTGAAGCTTTCTTT
CASSLSRGYTEAFF
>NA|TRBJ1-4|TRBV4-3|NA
TGCGCCAGCAGTCCTAGTAATACCAATGAAAAACTGTTTTTT
CASSPSNTNEKLFF
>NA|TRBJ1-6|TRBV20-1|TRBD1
TGCAGTGCTAGTAGTCAGGGGGATTCACCCCTCCACTTT
CSASSQGDSPLHF
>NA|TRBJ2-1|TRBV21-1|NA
TGTGCCAGCAGCAAAAGCGGTAGTCCGAATAATGAGCAGTTCTTC
CASSKSGSPNNEQFF
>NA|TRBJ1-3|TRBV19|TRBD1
TGTGCCAGTAGCTCACAGGGGCCAGGAAACACCATATATTTT
CASSSQGPGNTIYF
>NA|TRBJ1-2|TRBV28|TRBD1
TGTGCCAGCAGTTTCAGGACAGGGACCCCGACTAACTATGGCTACACCTTC
CASSFRTGTPTNYGYTF
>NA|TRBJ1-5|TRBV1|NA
TGCACCAGCAGCCAACCCGGGACAGGGGGTCAGCCCCAGCATTTT
CTSSQPGTGGQPQHF
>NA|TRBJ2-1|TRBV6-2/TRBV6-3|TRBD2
TGTGCCAGCAGTTTAAGAGGGACTAGCGGATTTCTTAGCTCCTACAATGAGCAGTTCTTC
CASSLRGTSGFLSSYNEQFF
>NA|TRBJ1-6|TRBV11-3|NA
TGTGCCAGCAGCTTAGCGCCCGCTGGGGGCAATTCACCCCTCCACTTT
CASSLAPAGGNSPLHF
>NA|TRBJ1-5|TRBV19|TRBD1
TGTGCCAGTAGTTTAACGACAGGGGGAGAAATAGGCAATCAGCCCCAGCATTTT
CASSLTTGGEIGNQPQHF
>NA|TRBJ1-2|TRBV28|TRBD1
TGTGCCAGCAGTTGGGGACAGAACTATGGCTACACCTTC
CASSWGQNYGYTF
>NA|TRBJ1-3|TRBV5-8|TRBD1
TGTGCCAGCAGCTTGGGGGGGACAGGATATCTTGGAAACACCATATATTTT
CASSLGGTGYLGNTIYF
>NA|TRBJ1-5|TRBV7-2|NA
TGTGCCAGCAGCTTAACGACAGGTAACAATCAGCCCCAGCATTTT
CASSLTTGNNQPQHF
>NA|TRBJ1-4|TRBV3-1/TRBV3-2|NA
TGTGCCAGCAGCCAGTTCAGGGGACGGACTAATGAAAAACTGTTTTTT
CASSQFRGRTNEKLFF
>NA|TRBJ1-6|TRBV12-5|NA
TGTGCTAGTGGTTTGGCATCGAGCGGTTCACCCCTCCACTTT
CASGLASSGSPLHF
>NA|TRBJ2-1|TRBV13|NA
TGTGCCAGCAGCCACCGGGGACTCCTCCGCGGAGAGCAGTTCTTC
CASSHRGLLRGEQFF
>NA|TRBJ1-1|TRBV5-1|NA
TGCGCCAGCAGCCCAAGGGGTAACACTGAAGCTTTCTTT
CASSPRGNTEAFF
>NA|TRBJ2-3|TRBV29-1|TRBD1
TGCAGCGTTGAAGATCGTTGGGGACAGGGAACAGATACGCAGTATTTT
CSVEDRWGQGTDTQYF
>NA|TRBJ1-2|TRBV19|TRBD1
TGTGCCAGTGGGGACAGGGGGTCTCCTAATAACTTC
CASGDRGSPNNF
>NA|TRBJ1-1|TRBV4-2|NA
TGTGCCAGCAGCCTCTTGAACACTGAAGCTTTCTTT
CASSLLNTEAFF
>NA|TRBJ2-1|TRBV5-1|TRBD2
TGCGCCAGCAGCTTAACTAGCGGTTCTACGTATGAGCAGTTCTTC
CASSLTSGSTYEQFF
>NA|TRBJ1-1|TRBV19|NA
TGTGCCAGTAGGCGGGCAAGGAACACTGAAGCTTTCTTT
CASRRARNTEAFF
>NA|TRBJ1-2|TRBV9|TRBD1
TGTGCCAGCAGCGTGCCTAGGGACAGAACCTATGGCTACACCTTC
CASSVPRDRTYGYTF
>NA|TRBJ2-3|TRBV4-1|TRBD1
TGCGCCAGCAGCCAGATTACCGGGACAGGGGCATCTAGCACAGATACGCAGTATTTT
CASSQITGTGASSTDTQYF
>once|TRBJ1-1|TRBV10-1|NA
TGCGCCAGCAGTGAGGACCGACACCTGGGTGGAGCTTTCTTT
CASSEDRHLGGAFF
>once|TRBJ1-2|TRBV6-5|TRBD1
TGTGCCAGCAGTTACTCCGGGACAGGGGTGATCTATGGCTACACCTTC
CASSYSGTGVIYGYTF
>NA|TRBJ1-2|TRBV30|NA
TGTGCCTGGAGTGTGAAGGGAGGTCAAGGCGGAGGCTACACCTTC
CAWSVKGGQGGGYTF
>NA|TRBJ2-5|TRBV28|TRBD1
TGTGCCAGCCGTAACAGGGGGCGCGTGGAGACCCAGTACTTC
CASRNRGRVETQYF
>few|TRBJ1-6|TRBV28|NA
TGTGCCAGCAGTTTATTGTCCGACAGGACTTCACCCCTCCACTTT
CASSLLSDRTSPLHF
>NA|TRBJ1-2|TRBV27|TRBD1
TGTGCCAGCAGTTCCGCTTTAAGGGGGCGCGACTATGGCTACACCTTC
CASSSALRGRDYGYTF
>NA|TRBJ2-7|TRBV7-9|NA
TGTGCCAGCAGCTTAGTCGTTCAGGAGCAGTACTTC
CASSLVVQEQYF
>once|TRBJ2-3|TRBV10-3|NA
TGTGCCATCATGTCCGGTATCACAGATACGCAGTATTTT
CAIMSGITDTQYF